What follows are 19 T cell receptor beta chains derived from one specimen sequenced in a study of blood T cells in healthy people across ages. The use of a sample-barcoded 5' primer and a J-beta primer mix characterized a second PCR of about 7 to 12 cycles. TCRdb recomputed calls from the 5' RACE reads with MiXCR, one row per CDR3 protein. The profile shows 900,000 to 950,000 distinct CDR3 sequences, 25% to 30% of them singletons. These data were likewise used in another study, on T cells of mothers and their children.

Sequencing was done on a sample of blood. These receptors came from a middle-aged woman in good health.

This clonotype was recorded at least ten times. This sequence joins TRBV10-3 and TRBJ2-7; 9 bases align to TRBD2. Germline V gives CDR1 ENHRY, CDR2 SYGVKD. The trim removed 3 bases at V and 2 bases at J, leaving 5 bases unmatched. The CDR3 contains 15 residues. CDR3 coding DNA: TGTGCCATCAGTGATTATTCTAGCGGGACCTACGAGCAGTACTTC. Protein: CAISDYSSGTYEQYF.

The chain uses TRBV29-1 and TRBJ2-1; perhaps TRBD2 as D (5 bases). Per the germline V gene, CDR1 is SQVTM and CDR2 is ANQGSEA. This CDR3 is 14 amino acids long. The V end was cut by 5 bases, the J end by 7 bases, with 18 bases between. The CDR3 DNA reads TGCAGCGTTACGCCAAGCGGCCCTTGGAATGAGCAGTTCTTC. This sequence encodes CSVTPSGPWNEQFF.

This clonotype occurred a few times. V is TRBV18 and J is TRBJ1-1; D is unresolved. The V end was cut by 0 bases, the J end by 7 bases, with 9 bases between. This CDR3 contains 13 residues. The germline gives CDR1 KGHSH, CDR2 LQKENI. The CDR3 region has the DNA TGTGCCAGCTCACCACCCCGACAACATGAAGCTTTCTTT. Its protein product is CASSPPRQHEAFF. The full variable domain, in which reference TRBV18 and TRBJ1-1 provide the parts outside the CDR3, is NAGVMQNPRHLVRRRGQEARLRCSPMKGHSHVYWYRQLPEEGLKFMVYLQKENIIDESGMPKERFSAEFPKEGPSILRIQQVVRGDSAAYFCASSPPRQHEAFFGQGTRLTVV.

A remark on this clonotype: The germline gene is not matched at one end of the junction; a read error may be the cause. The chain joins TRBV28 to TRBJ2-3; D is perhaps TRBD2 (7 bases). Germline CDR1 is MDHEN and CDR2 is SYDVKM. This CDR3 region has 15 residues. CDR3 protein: CAGSLGRGRTDTQYF. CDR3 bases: TGTGCCGGCAGTTTAGGGCGGGGGCGCACAGATACGCAGTATTTT.

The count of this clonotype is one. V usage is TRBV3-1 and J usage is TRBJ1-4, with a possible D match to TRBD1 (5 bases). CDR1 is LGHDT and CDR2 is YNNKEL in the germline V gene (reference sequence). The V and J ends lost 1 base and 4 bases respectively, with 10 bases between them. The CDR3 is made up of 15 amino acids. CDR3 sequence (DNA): TGTGCCAGCAGCCAAGGTGGGGGGATTAATGAAAAACTGTTTTTT. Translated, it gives CASSQGGGINEKLFF.

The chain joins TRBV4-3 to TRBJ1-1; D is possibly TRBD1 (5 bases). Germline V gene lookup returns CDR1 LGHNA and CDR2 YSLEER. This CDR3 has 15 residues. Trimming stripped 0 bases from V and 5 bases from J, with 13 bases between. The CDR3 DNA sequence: TGCGCCAGCAGCCAAGATCGAGGGGTGTGGACTGAAGCTTTCTTT. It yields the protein CASSQDRGVWTEAFF.

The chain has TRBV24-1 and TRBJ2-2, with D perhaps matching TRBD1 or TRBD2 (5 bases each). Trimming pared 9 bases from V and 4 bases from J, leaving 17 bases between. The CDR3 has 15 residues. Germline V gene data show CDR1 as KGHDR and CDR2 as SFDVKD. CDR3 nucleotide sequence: TGTGCCACCGGGGCGATGGGGGAAGGCACCGGGGAGCTGTTTTTT. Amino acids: CATGAMGEGTGELFF.

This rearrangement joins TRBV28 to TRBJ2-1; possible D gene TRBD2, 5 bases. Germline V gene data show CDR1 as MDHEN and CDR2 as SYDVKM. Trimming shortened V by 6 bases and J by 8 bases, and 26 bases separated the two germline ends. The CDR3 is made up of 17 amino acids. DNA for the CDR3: TGTGCCAGCAGGACGAGGGAAGATTGGCTCAAAGGCGATGAGCAGTTCTTC. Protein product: CASRTREDWLKGDEQFF.

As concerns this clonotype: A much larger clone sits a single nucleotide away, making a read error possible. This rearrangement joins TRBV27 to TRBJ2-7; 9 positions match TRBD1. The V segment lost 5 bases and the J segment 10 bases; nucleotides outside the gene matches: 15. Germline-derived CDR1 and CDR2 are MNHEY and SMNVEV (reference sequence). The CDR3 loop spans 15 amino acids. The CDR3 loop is CASSRDRAGQEAQYF. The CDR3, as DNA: TGTGCCAGCAGTAGGGACAGGGCCGGGCAAGAGGCCCAGTACTTC.

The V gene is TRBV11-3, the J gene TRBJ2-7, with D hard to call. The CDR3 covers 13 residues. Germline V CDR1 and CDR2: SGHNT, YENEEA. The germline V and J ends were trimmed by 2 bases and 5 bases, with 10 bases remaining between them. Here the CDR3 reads CASSLFGWDEQYF. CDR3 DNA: TGTGCCAGCAGCTTATTCGGCTGGGACGAGCAGTACTTC.

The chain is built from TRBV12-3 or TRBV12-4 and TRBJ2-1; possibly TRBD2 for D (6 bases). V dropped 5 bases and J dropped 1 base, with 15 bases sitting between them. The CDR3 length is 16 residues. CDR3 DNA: TGTGCCAGCAGTCCTCCGGGACTCGTATCCTACAATGAGCAGTTCTTC. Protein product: CASSPPGLVSYNEQFF.

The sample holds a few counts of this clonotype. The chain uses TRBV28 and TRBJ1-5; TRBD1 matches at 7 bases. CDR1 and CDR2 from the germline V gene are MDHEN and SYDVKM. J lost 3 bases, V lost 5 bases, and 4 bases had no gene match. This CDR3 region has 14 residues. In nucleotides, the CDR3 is TGTGCCAGCAGTAGACAGGGTTTCAATCAGCCCCAGCATTTT. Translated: CASSRQGFNQPQHF.

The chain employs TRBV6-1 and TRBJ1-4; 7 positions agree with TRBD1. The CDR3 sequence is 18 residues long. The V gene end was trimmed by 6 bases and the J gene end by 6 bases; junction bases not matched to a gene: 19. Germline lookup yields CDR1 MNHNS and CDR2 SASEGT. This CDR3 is CASRNPTPSTGRDEKLFF. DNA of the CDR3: TGTGCCAGCAGGAACCCCACTCCTTCGACAGGGCGAGATGAAAAACTGTTTTTT.

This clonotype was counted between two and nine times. CDR3 region: CSARDRGNIQYF. The CDR3 DNA reads TGCAGTGCAAGGGACAGGGGAAACATTCAGTACTTC. This chain uses TRBV20-1 with TRBJ2-4, with TRBD1 identical over 10 bases. There are 12 residues in the CDR3. From germline, CDR1 is DFQATT and CDR2 SNEGSKA (reference sequence). V dropped 6 bases and J dropped 6; count of bases not matched to a gene: 2.

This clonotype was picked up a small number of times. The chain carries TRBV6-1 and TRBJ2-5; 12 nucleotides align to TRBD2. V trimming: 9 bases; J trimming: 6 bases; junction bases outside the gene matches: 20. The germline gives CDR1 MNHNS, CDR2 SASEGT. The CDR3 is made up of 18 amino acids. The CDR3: CASSLLAGGLRVEKTQYF. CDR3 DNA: TGTGCCAGTAGCCTACTAGCGGGGGGCCTGCGAGTCGAAAAGACCCAGTACTTC.

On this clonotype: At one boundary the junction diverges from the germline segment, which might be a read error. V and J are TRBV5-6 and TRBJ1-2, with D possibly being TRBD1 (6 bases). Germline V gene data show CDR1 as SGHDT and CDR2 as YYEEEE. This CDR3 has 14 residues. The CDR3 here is CANSLPGQSYGYTF. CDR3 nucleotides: TGTGCCAACAGCTTGCCGGGACAAAGCTATGGCTACACCTTC.

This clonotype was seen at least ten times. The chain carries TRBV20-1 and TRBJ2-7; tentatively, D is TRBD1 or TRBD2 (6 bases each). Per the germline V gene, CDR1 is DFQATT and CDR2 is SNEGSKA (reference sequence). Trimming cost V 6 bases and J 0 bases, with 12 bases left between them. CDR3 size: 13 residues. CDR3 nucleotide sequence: TGCAGTGCCCAAGGGGGGAACTCCTACGAGCAGTACTTC. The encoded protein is CSAQGGNSYEQYF.

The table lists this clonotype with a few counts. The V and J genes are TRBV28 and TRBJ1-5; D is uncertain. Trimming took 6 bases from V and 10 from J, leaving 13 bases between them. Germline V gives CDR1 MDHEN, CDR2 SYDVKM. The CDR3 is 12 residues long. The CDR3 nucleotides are TGTGCCAGCAGATCACTCCCGGGACCCCAGCATTTT. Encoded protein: CASRSLPGPQHF.

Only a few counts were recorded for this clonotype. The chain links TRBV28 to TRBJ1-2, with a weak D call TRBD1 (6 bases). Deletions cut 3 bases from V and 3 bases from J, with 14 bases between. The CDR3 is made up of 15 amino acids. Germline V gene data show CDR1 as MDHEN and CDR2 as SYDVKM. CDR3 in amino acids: CASSFRGGSDYGYTF. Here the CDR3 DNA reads TGTGCCAGCAGTTTCAGGGGCGGATCTGACTATGGCTACACCTTC.